This TCR beta chain comes out of a study of T cell responses to AZD1222 COVID-19 vaccine. Findings and limits, study-wide: Mostly white British, mostly female donors; authors suggested clonal diversity may be underestimated. Spike-specific TCR breadth and depth grew following two AZD1222 doses. No day 14 peak samples; only post-peak repertoires were characterized. At study baseline, merely more than 5 AZD1222 recipients were seropositive.

This CDR3 contains 12 residues. Germline V CDR1 and CDR2: MNHNS, SASEGT. After removal of 2 bases from V and 7 bases from J, the junction contained 0 bases not matched to a gene. The table lists this clone with a count of one. The target antigen is unknown. The assay was immunoSEQ multiplex PCR, and TCRdb's table has in-frame clones only and misses some. The sample has approximately 100,000 clones; 85% to 90% are singletons. Sample: peripheral blood, taken on day 0 of AZD1222 vaccination. This receptor was taken from an adult in good health. The chain carries TRBV6-1 and TRBJ1-2, with 8 nucleotides matching TRBD1. CDR3 residues: CASSETGGGYTF. In DNA form, the CDR3 reads TGTGCCAGCAGTGAAACAGGGGGTGGCTACACCTTC.